Listed below are T cell receptor beta chains from one sample, sequenced in a study of T-cell memory formation after mild COVID-19. TCRdb re-called the 5' RACE reads through MiXCR, storing one row per CDR3 protein. The sample consists of about 260,000 distinct CDR3 sequences, 7.5% to 9.5% of them appearing once. Sequenced input: PBMCs or a T cell subset sorted from them (not recorded which). The receptors shown here come from a man younger than 35 who had mild COVID-19 (a few samples of this study predate the infection). Cell type and time point are not known. CDR3s include the opening cysteine and the closing phenylalanine or tryptophan.

CDR3 length: 11
J gene: TRBJ1-4
V gene: TRBV21-1
CDR3 protein: CARDGREKLFF

CDR3 length: 13
J gene: TRBJ2-4
V gene: TRBV20-1
CDR3 protein: CSARGGGRNIQYF

CDR3 length: 15
J gene: TRBJ2-7
V gene: TRBV27
CDR3 protein: CASSPGTGLNYEQYF

CDR3 length: 13
J gene: TRBJ2-2
V gene: TRBV12-3/TRBV12-4
CDR3 protein: CASFQDNTGELFF

CDR3 length: 14
J gene: TRBJ2-2
V gene: TRBV7-2
CDR3 protein: CASRYTADAGELFF

CDR3 length: 15
J gene: TRBJ1-1
V gene: TRBV6-5
CDR3 protein: CASSKGQPRNTEAFF

CDR3 length: 16
J gene: TRBJ1-5
V gene: TRBV5-1
CDR3 protein: CASSLGGGGRNQPQHF

CDR3 length: 12
J gene: TRBJ2-7
V gene: TRBV5-4
CDR3 protein: CASSFGTYEQYF

CDR3 length: 14
J gene: TRBJ1-1
V gene: TRBV12-3/TRBV12-4
CDR3 protein: CASSAPPANTEAFF

CDR3 length: 17
J gene: TRBJ1-3
V gene: TRBV5-1
CDR3 protein: CASSLAFDIDSGNTIYF

CDR3 length: 13
J gene: TRBJ1-2
V gene: TRBV2
CDR3 protein: CASSGPLGYGYTF

CDR3 length: 13
J gene: TRBJ2-1
V gene: TRBV29-1
CDR3 protein: CSGYVGDRNEQFF

CDR3 length: 15
J gene: TRBJ2-5
V gene: TRBV7-2
CDR3 protein: CASSSVGGSQETQYF

CDR3 length: 15
J gene: TRBJ1-6
V gene: TRBV7-9
CDR3 protein: CASSQGQPANSPLHF

CDR3 length: 14
J gene: TRBJ2-4
V gene: TRBV4-3
CDR3 protein: CASSQDQTDTIQYF

CDR3 length: 16
J gene: TRBJ1-5
V gene: TRBV7-8
CDR3 protein: CASSLAPGYSNQPQHF

CDR3 length: 20
J gene: TRBJ2-7
V gene: TRBV4-3
CDR3 protein: CASSQGLGGTGEHFPYEQYF

CDR3 length: 15
J gene: TRBJ2-1
V gene: TRBV7-2
CDR3 protein: CASSLVGGGDNEQFF

CDR3 length: 14
J gene: TRBJ1-1
V gene: TRBV27
CDR3 protein: CASKPDRMNTEAFF

CDR3 length: 11
J gene: TRBJ2-7
V gene: TRBV7-9
CDR3 protein: CASSLVQEQYF

CDR3 length: 18
J gene: TRBJ2-3
V gene: TRBV7-2
CDR3 protein: CASSLGPPSGGAADTQYF

CDR3 length: 14
J gene: TRBJ1-2
V gene: TRBV5-1
CDR3 protein: CASSVDGTNYGYTF

CDR3 length: 17
J gene: TRBJ1-2
V gene: TRBV7-2
CDR3 protein: CASSLNPTGFANYGYTF

CDR3 length: 13
J gene: TRBJ2-5
V gene: TRBV5-1
CDR3 protein: CASSSEDRLKQYF

CDR3 length: 15
J gene: TRBJ2-7
V gene: TRBV7-2
CDR3 protein: CASSLATATAYEQYF

CDR3 length: 14
J gene: TRBJ1-5
V gene: TRBV2
CDR3 protein: CASTGTGYNQPQHF

CDR3 length: 16
J gene: TRBJ1-2
V gene: TRBV18
CDR3 protein: CASSPRQRGQADGYTF

CDR3 length: 22
J gene: TRBJ2-3
V gene: TRBV3-1
CDR3 protein: CASSQLTWEGQGLAGSTDTQYF

CDR3 length: 13
J gene: TRBJ1-1
V gene: TRBV12-3/TRBV12-4
CDR3 protein: CASSFGGATEAFF

CDR3 length: 15
J gene: TRBJ1-5
V gene: TRBV27
CDR3 protein: CAIHLRDTLNQPQHF

CDR3 length: 14
J gene: TRBJ2-7
V gene: TRBV20-1
CDR3 protein: CSASRGRSSYEQYF

CDR3 length: 14
J gene: TRBJ2-2
V gene: TRBV12-3/TRBV12-4
CDR3 protein: CASSFLRGKEELFF

CDR3 length: 13
J gene: TRBJ1-5
V gene: TRBV15
CDR3 protein: CATQGFGNQPQHF

CDR3 length: 12
J gene: TRBJ2-3
V gene: TRBV3-1
CDR3 protein: CASSFLTDTQYF

CDR3 length: 12
J gene: TRBJ1-1
V gene: TRBV6-2/TRBV6-3
CDR3 protein: CASSDINTEAFF

CDR3 length: 15
J gene: TRBJ1-1
V gene: TRBV27
CDR3 protein: CASSVRDRVHTEAFF

CDR3 length: 14
J gene: TRBJ2-2
V gene: TRBV5-1
CDR3 protein: CASSLEANTGELFF

CDR3 length: 18
J gene: TRBJ1-6
V gene: TRBV20-1
CDR3 protein: CSARDALAGDQFVSPLHF

CDR3 length: 18
J gene: TRBJ2-2
V gene: TRBV4-3
CDR3 protein: CASSQDRLTGGIFGELFF

CDR3 length: 15
J gene: TRBJ2-5
V gene: TRBV5-6
CDR3 protein: CASSFLAGGRETQYF